This entry is about one T cell receptor beta chain. These data come from a study of blood T cell repertoires in COVID-19. Study-wide context: Sites in the United States, Italy and Spain provided acute and convalescent COVID-19 samples. From T cells, B-cell-depleted T cells, or PBMCs came the material, which was cDNA or gDNA.

In the original workflow: Nucleated cell counts were estimated from reference gene primer amplification. Data came from immunoSEQ multiplex PCR; TCRdb stores just in-frame clones and leaves some out. That table gives V, J and clone size, and the DNA gave D and trimming. The sample lists about 190,000 clones, roughly four fifths occurring once. Sequenced material: peripheral blood. This clonotype originated in a man aged 50-60 years who had recovered from COVID-19.

CDR3 loop: CASSLKTRVGGQLNQPQHF. In DNA, the CDR3 is TGTGCCAGCAGCTTAAAAACAAGGGTGGGGGGACAGCTAAATCAGCCCCAGCATTTT. The V gene is TRBV11-2, the J gene TRBJ1-5; 7 bases agree with TRBD1. The V and J ends lost 2 bases and 4 bases, in that order; junction bases with no gene match: 17. CDR3 length: 19 amino acids. CDR1 and CDR2 (germline): SGHAT, FQNNGV. Full variable domain (outside the CDR3, taken from reference TRBV11-2 and TRBJ1-5): EAGVAQSPRYKIIEKRQSVAFWCNPISGHATLYWYQQILGQGPKLLIQFQNNGVVDDSQLPKDRFSAERLKGVDSTLKIQPAKLEDSAVYLCASSLKTRVGGQLNQPQHFGDGTRLSIL.